The 6 T cell receptor beta chains listed next were all sequenced from one sample in a study of blood T cell repertoires in COVID-19. Only in-frame clones appear in the TCRdb table, and some are missing; sequencing was by immunoSEQ multiplex PCR. The data contain 140,000 or so clones, around 90% of them seen just once; the ten biggest clones take up about 1.5%. The material sequenced was peripheral blood. Source of these receptors: a human donor in a cohort sampled during active COVID-19.

The CDR3 here is CASSLYSGNSPLHF. CDR3 nucleotide sequence: TGCGCCAGCAGCTTGTATTCGGGGAATTCACCCCTCCACTTT. This chain joins TRBV5-1 and TRBJ1-6, with unresolved D. This CDR3 has 14 residues. The V end was cut by 1 base, the J end by 7 bases, with 9 bases between. Germline lookup yields CDR1 SGHRS and CDR2 YFSETQ. The variable domain in full, completed from reference TRBV5-1 and TRBJ1-6, reads KAGVTQTPRYLIKTRGQQVTLSCSPISGHRSVSWYQQTPGQGLQFLFEYFSETQRNKGNFPGRFSGRQFSNSRSEMNVSTLELGDSALYLCASSLYSGNSPLHFGNGTRLTVT.

This chain links TRBV6-5 with TRBJ1-1; TRBD1 might be the D (5 bases). Trimming took 6 bases from V and 8 from J, leaving 16 bases between them. CDR1 is MNHEY, CDR2 SVGAGI, per germline. The CDR3 spans 13 residues. CDR3 amino acids: CASRSTGLPEAFF. CDR3 nucleotides: TGTGCCAGCAGATCCACGGGACTTCCGGAAGCTTTCTTT.

This chain connects TRBV23-1 to TRBJ1-5; D is uncertain. TRBV23-1 is an ORF; its function is uncertain. CDR3 length: 14 amino acids. The V end lost 1 base, the J end lost 4 bases, and 8 bases lay between the germline ends. The CDR3 bases are TGCGCCAGCAGTCAATGCGAAGTAAATCAGCCCCAGCATTTT. Residues: CASSQCEVNQPQHF.

The chain employs TRBV5-1 and TRBJ1-4; 7 nucleotides agree with TRBD1. There are 14 residues in the CDR3. Germline V gene sequence: CDR1 SGHRS, CDR2 YFSETQ. J was trimmed by 7 bases and V by 5 bases; bases with no gene match: 8. The CDR3 loop reads CASSQGGSGEKLFF. Written as DNA, the CDR3 is TGCGCCAGCAGTCAAGGGGGCTCGGGTGAAAAACTGTTTTTT.

The V and J genes are TRBV27 and TRBJ2-1; D is possibly TRBD2 (6 bases). The germline V and J ends were trimmed by 1 base and 5 bases, with 12 bases remaining between them. The CDR3 consists of 15 residues. Germline V CDR1 and CDR2: MNHEY, SMNVEV (reference sequence). The CDR3 nucleotides are TGTGCCAGCAGTTTATTAGGACTAAGCCACAATGAGCAGTTCTTC. Translating gives CASSLLGLSHNEQFF.

The chain combines TRBV6-2 or TRBV6-3 with TRBJ1-4, with 7 bases fitting TRBD1. Germline V lookup: CDR1 MNHEY, CDR2 SVGEGT. The CDR3 is 14 amino acids. With 5 bases clipped from V and 5 bases from J, the junction kept 5 bases outside the gene matches. The CDR3 nucleotides read TGTGCCAGCAGTGACACGGGACAGAATGAAAAACTGTTTTTT. As protein: CASSDTGQNEKLFF.